The entry that follows covers one TCR beta chain sequence. This record belongs to a study of control samples from healthy donors and cancer patients. The germline V gene has CDR1 SQVTM and CDR2 ANQGSEA. Trimming took 7 bases from V and 0 from J; bases not matched to a gene: 4. The CDR3 runs to 13 residues. Sequenced by immunoSEQ multiplex PCR; TCRdb stores in-frame clones only, minus some. The sample contains approximately 140,000 clones, roughly 93% of which appear only once. The material sequenced was blood. The clonotype was recovered from a man aged 18-30 years in good health. V and J are TRBV29-1 and TRBJ1-1, with 8 bases aligning to TRBD1. The CDR3 sequence: CSARDRMNTEAFF. The CDR3 DNA is TGCAGCGCCCGGGACAGGATGAACACTGAAGCTTTCTTT.